The source of this T cell receptor (beta chain) is a study of blood T cell repertoires in COVID-19. V shed 8 bases and J 6 bases; nucleotides not matched to a gene: 6. The CDR3 length is 13 residues. Germline assignment: CDR1 LNHDA and CDR2 SQIVND (reference sequence). Original processing methods: Nucleated cell counts were estimated from reference gene primer amplification. Generated by immunoSEQ multiplex PCR, the TCRdb table keeps only in-frame clones and is missing some. Clone size and the V and J calls come from that table; the DNA yielded D and trimming. Of over 200,000 clones detected, about 85% appear once; the ten largest clones hold approximately 18%.

Sequenced: peripheral blood. The clonotype originates from a woman older than 75 with active or convalescent COVID-19. The V gene is TRBV19, the J gene TRBJ2-2; TRBD2 agrees at 7 bases. CDR3 bases: TGTGCCAGTTCGTGGGGGGGACCCGGGGAGCTGTTTTTT. It is translated as CASSWGGPGELFF.